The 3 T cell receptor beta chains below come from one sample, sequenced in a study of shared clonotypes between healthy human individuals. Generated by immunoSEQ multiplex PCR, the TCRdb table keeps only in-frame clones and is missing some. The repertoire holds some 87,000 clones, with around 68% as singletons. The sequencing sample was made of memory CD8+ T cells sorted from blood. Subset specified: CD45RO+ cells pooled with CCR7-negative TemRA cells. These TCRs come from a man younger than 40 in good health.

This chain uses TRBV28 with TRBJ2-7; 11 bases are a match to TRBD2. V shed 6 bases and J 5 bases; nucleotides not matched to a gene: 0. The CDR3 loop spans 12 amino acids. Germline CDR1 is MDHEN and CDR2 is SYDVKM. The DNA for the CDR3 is TGTGCCAGCAGGACTAGCGGGAACGAGCAGTACTTC. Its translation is CASRTSGNEQYF.

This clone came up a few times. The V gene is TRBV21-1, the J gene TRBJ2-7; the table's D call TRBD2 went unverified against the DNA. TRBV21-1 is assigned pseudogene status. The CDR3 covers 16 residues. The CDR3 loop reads CASSKAVRGSSYEQYF. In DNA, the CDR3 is TGTGCCAGCAGCAAAGCGGTTCGCGGGAGCTCCTACGAGCAGTACTTC.

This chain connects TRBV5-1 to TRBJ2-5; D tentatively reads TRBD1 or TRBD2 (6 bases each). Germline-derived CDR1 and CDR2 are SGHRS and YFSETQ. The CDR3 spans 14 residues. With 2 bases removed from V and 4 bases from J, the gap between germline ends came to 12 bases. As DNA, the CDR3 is TGCGCCAGCAGCTTTGGGGGGCCCCCAGAGACCCAGTACTTC. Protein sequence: CASSFGGPPETQYF.